This T cell receptor beta chain was identified in a study of blood T cell repertoires in COVID-19. Study context: Whether acute or convalescent, the COVID-19 samples came from the United States, Italy and Spain.

The J segment lost 2 bases and the V segment lost 1 base, leaving 4 bases of the junction unmatched. The CDR3 consists of 15 residues. The germline V gene has CDR1 SGHAT and CDR2 FQNNGV. In the study's own analysis: Amplified reference gene primers provided the basis for estimating nucleated cell counts. Sequencing was performed with immunoSEQ multiplex PCR; in TCRdb, only in-frame clones are kept and a portion is missing. Clonal size and the V and J genes are those of that table, whereas D and trimming came from the DNA. The sample lists more than 300,000 clones; about 82% were seen once. This sequence originates from a woman aged 45-60 years with acute or convalescent COVID-19. This sequence joins TRBV11-2 and TRBJ1-2, with TRBD1 matching over 7 bases. The sequencing sample was made of peripheral blood. The CDR3 is CASSLATGINYGYTF. The CDR3 DNA is TGTGCCAGCAGCTTAGCGACAGGGATAAACTATGGCTACACCTTC.